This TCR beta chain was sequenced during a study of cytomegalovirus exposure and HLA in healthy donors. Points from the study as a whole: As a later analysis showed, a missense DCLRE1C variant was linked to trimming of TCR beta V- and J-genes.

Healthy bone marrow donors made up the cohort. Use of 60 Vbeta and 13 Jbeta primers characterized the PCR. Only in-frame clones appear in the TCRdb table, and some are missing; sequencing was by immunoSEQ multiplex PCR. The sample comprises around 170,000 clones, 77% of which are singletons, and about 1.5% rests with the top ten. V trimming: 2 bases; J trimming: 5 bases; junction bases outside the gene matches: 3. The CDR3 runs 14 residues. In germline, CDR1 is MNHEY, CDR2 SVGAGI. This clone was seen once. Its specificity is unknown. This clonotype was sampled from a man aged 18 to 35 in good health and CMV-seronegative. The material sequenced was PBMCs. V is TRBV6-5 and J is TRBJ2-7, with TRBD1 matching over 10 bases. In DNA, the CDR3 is TGTGCCAGCAGTTACCGGGACAGGGGCGACGAGCAGTACTTC. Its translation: CASSYRDRGDEQYF.